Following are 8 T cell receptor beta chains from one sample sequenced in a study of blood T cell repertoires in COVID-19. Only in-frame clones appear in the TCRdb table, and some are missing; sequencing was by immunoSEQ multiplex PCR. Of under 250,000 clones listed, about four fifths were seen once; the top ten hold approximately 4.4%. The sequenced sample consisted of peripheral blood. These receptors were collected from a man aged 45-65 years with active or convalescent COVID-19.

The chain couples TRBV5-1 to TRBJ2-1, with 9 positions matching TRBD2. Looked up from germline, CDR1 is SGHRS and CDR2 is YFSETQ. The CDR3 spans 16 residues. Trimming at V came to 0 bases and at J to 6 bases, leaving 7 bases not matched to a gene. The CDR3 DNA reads TGCGCCAGCAGCTTGGGAGGCGGGGGGGGGCCCAATGAGCAGTTCTTC. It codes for CASSLGGGGGPNEQFF.

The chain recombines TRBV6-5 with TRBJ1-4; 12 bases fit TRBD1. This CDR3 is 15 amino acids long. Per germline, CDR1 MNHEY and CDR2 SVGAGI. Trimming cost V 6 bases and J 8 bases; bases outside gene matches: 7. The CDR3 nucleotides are TGTGCCAGCAGAAGGGACAGGGGGCCGGACGAAAAACTGTTTTTT. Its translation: CASRRDRGPDEKLFF.

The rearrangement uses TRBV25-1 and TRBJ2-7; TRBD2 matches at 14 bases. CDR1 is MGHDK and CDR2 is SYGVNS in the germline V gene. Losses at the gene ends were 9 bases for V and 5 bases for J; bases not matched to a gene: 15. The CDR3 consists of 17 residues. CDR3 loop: CARPIGLAGGHPDEQYF. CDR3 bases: TGTGCCAGACCGATCGGACTAGCGGGGGGCCACCCCGACGAGCAGTACTTC.

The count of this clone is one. CDR3 in amino acids: CASSQGGQGGETQYF. For the CDR3, the DNA is TGTGCCAGCAGCCAAGGTGGACAGGGAGGAGAGACCCAGTACTTC. The chain is built from TRBV3-1 (or the pseudogene TRBV3-2) and TRBJ2-5; 8 bases align to TRBD1. CDR1 is LGHDT, CDR2 YNNKEL, per germline (reference sequence). The CDR3 covers 15 residues. Trimming took 1 base from V and 4 from J; bases not matched to a gene: 5.

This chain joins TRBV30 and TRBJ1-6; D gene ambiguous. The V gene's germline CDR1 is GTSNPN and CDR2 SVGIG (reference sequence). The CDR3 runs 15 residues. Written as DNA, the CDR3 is TGTGCTTCCGGGAGGGCAAGCTCCTATAATTCACCCCTCCACTTT. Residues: CASGRASSYNSPLHF.

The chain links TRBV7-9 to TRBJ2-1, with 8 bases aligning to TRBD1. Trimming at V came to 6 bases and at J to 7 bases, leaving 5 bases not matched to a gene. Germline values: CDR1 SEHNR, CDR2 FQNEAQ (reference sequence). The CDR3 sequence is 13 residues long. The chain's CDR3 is CASRTGVGNEQFF. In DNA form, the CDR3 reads TGTGCCAGCAGGACAGGGGTAGGGAATGAGCAGTTCTTC.

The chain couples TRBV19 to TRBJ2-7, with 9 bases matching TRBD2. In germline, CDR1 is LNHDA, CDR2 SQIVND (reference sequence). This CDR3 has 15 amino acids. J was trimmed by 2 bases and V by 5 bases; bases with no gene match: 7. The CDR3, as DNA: TGTGCCAGTAGTCCTAGCGGGGACTACACCTACGAGCAGTACTTC. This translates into CASSPSGDYTYEQYF. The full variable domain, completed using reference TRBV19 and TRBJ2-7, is DGGITQSPKYLFRKEGQNVTLSCEQNLNHDAMYWYRQDPGQGLRLIYYSQIVNDFQKGDIAEGYSVSREKKESFPLTVTSAQKNPTAFYLCASSPSGDYTYEQYFGPGTRLTVT.

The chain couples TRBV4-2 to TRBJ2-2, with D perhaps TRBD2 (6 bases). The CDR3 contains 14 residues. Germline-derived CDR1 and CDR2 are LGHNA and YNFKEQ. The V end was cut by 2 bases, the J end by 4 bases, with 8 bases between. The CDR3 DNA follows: TGTGCCAGCAGCCAAAAGGAGGGCACCGGGGAGCTGTTTTTT. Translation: CASSQKEGTGELFF.